One sample yielded the 19 T cell receptor beta chains listed below, sequenced in a study of cytomegalovirus exposure and HLA in healthy donors. Primers for the PCR totalled 60 Vbeta and 13 Jbeta. Repertoires were generated with immunoSEQ multiplex PCR, while TCRdb's copy carries only in-frame clones and drops some. The listing contains some 130,000 clones. Specimen: PBMCs. The receptor set was obtained from a man younger than 35 in good health and CMV-seronegative.

The genes are TRBV4-3 and TRBJ2-6; D unclear. The CDR3 has 17 residues. Trimming left V 0 bases short and J 1 base short, with 10 bases between. Germline V lookup: CDR1 LGHNA, CDR2 YSLEER. As DNA, the CDR3 is TGCGCCAGCAGCCAAGATTTCGGGTTTTCTGGGGCCAACGTCCTGACTTTC. As protein: CASSQDFGFSGANVLTF.

The rearrangement uses TRBV27 and TRBJ1-6, with TRBD1 as a possible D gene (6 bases). The CDR3 consists of 13 residues. Germline V CDR1 and CDR2: MNHEY, SMNVEV (reference sequence). V was trimmed by 8 bases and J by 7 bases, leaving 12 bases between them. The CDR3 nucleotides are TGTGCCAGCTCCAGGACAGAAAATTCACCCCTCCACTTT. Its translation is CASSRTENSPLHF.

The J gene is TRBJ1-1, the V gene TRBV2, with a tentative D call TRBD1 (6 bases). V shed 5 bases and J shed 8 bases, with 12 bases lying between them. The V gene's germline CDR1 is SNHLY and CDR2 FYNNEI. The CDR3 contains 12 residues. This CDR3 is CASSRDDREAFF. DNA for the CDR3: TGTGCCAGCAGTCGCGACGACAGGGAAGCTTTCTTT.

V is TRBV7-9 and J is TRBJ1-1, with D tentatively TRBD1 (5 bases). CDR3 length: 17 residues. The germline gives CDR1 SEHNR, CDR2 FQNEAQ (reference sequence). The V gene lost 4 bases and the J gene lost 0 bases, with 18 bases spanning the gap. CDR3 in DNA: TGTGCCAGCAGCTCTTGGGGAGGGGTGGTAATGAACACTGAAGCTTTCTTT. Amino acids: CASSSWGGVVMNTEAFF.

This chain joins TRBV5-4 and TRBJ2-5; possibly TRBD1 for D (6 bases). The J call may be incorrect, as the DNA end agrees better with TRBJ2-7. This CDR3 spans 16 amino acids. CDR1 and CDR2 (germline): SGHNT, YYREEE (reference sequence). DNA of the CDR3: TGTGCCAGCAGCCCGGTTCGGACAGCTCCTACCTACGAGCAGTACTTC. It specifies CASSPVRTAPTYEQYF.

Points on this clone: The sample has other DNA sequences that encode this CDR3 too. The chain couples TRBV7-9 to TRBJ1-1; 9 positions match TRBD1. The CDR3 is 17 amino acids. V lost 9 bases and J lost 0; bases outside the gene matches: 14. Germline V gene data show CDR1 as SEHNR and CDR2 as FQNEAQ (reference sequence). The CDR3 DNA reads TGTGCCAGTAGCCCCAATGGACAGGGGATCATGAACACTGAAGCTTTCTTT. Encoded protein: CASSPNGQGIMNTEAFF.

The chain recombines TRBV28 with TRBJ2-3; possible D gene TRBD1, 6 bases. This CDR3 has 16 amino acids. V was cut by 3 bases and J by 5 bases, with 18 bases left in between. Looked up from germline, CDR1 is MDHEN and CDR2 is SYDVKM. The CDR3 region has the DNA TGTGCCAGCAGTTTCTACCCGACAGGAGGAAGAGATACGCAGTATTTT. The encoded protein is CASSFYPTGGRDTQYF.

The chain joins TRBV5-4 to TRBJ1-6, with 11 bases that match TRBD1. This CDR3 is built from 16 residues. Germline assignment: CDR1 SGHNT and CDR2 YYREEE (reference sequence). The J segment lost 10 bases and the V segment lost 1 base, leaving 7 bases of the junction unmatched. CDR3 nucleotides: TGTGCCAGCAGCTTGCCCAAGGGACAGGGGGAGTCACCCCTCCACTTT. Protein sequence: CASSLPKGQGESPLHF.

The chain couples TRBV19 to TRBJ2-7; 10 bases are shared with TRBD1. CDR1 and CDR2 (germline): LNHDA, SQIVND (reference sequence). The V segment lost 8 bases and the J segment 3 bases; nucleotides outside the gene matches: 7. The CDR3 extends over 14 amino acids. The CDR3 nucleotides read TGTGCCAGTCGAGAACGGGACAGGGGCTACGAGCAGTACTTC. Encoded protein: CASRERDRGYEQYF. The whole variable domain, remainder taken from reference TRBV19 and TRBJ2-7, is DGGITQSPKYLFRKEGQNVTLSCEQNLNHDAMYWYRQDPGQGLRLIYYSQIVNDFQKGDIAEGYSVSREKKESFPLTVTSAQKNPTAFYLCASRERDRGYEQYFGPGTRLTVT.

The rearrangement links TRBV7-3 to TRBJ2-1; 8 bases match TRBD2. Germline trimming cut 2 bases from V and 6 bases from J; bases unmatched to any gene: 6. The germline gives CDR1 SGHTA, CDR2 FQGTGA. The CDR3 loop spans 15 amino acids. Here the CDR3 reads CASSLVGGAGNEQFF. As DNA, the CDR3 is TGTGCCAGCAGCTTAGTCGGGGGGGCGGGCAATGAGCAGTTCTTC.

This chain links TRBV5-1 with TRBJ2-1; 8 bases align to TRBD1. CDR1 SGHRS and CDR2 YFSETQ come from the germline V gene. The length of the CDR3 is 14 residues. The V segment lost 0 bases and the J segment 6 bases; nucleotides outside the gene matches: 2. CDR3 sequence: CASSLETGVNEQFF. CDR3 DNA sequence: TGCGCCAGCAGCTTGGAGACAGGGGTCAATGAGCAGTTCTTC.

The chain has TRBV9 and TRBJ2-3; no definite D call. Deletions cut 0 bases from V and 4 bases from J, with 9 bases between. This CDR3 spans 14 amino acids. Germline V gene data show CDR1 as SGDLS and CDR2 as YYNGEE. The CDR3 DNA sequence: TGTGCCAGCAGCGTAGCCCTCCCCCCAGATACGCAGTATTTT. Residues: CASSVALPPDTQYF.

J is TRBJ2-1 and V is TRBV18; 14 nucleotides line up with TRBD2. This CDR3 is built from 19 residues. CDR1 and CDR2 from the germline V gene are KGHSH and LQKENI. V gave up 6 bases and J gave up 0 bases; unmatched junction bases: 10. The CDR3 coding sequence is TGTGCCAGCTCGAAGTACTCCGGGACTAGCGGGAGCTCCTACAATGAGCAGTTCTTC. The encoded protein is CASSKYSGTSGSSYNEQFF.

This rearrangement joins TRBV9 to TRBJ2-1, with 8 bases matching TRBD1. Unmatched junction bases numbered 6, after V lost 7 bases and J lost 12 bases. Germline V gene lookup returns CDR1 SGDLS and CDR2 YYNGEE. The CDR3 spans 11 residues. The CDR3 sequence is CASGAGTGQFF. The CDR3 DNA reads TGTGCCAGCGGGGCTGGGACAGGGCAGTTCTTC.

Regarding this clone: Other DNA variants within this sample encode the same CDR3. The chain joins TRBV7-3 to TRBJ1-1, with TRBD1 as a possible D gene (5 bases). V was shortened by 0 bases and J by 2 bases, with 7 bases between the two germline ends. The germline gives CDR1 SGHTA, CDR2 FQGTGA. The length of the CDR3 is 14 residues. The chain's CDR3 is CASSLTGPNTEAFF. CDR3 DNA sequence: TGTGCCAGCAGCTTAACGGGGCCTAACACTGAAGCTTTCTTT.

On this clone itself: Relative to the germline gene, one junction end is altered; a read error may explain this. V is TRBV7-7 and J is TRBJ2-5, with TRBD1 matching 11 bases. The end of the DNA is better explained by TRBJ2-7, so the J call may be wrong. The CDR3 runs 15 residues. Germline values: CDR1 SSHAT, CDR2 FNYEAQ (reference sequence). The CDR3, as DNA: TGTGCTAGCAGCCAGGGACAGGGGGTTGGGTACGAGCAGTACTTC. Translated: CASSQGQGVGYEQYF.

The chain employs TRBV18 and TRBJ1-2; maybe TRBD1 (5 bases). From germline, CDR1 is KGHSH and CDR2 LQKENI. Trimming removed 4 bases at V and 6 bases at J, with 15 bases between. The CDR3 has 14 residues. CDR3 region: CASSLNRGSDGYTF. CDR3 DNA: TGTGCCAGCTCACTCAATCGGGGGAGCGATGGCTACACCTTC.

V and J are TRBV5-6 and TRBJ1-3, with TRBD1 matching 7 bases. With V trimmed by 4 bases and J by 2 bases, 3 bases remained unmatched. From germline, CDR1 is SGHDT and CDR2 YYEEEE. The CDR3 length is 14 residues. The CDR3 region has the DNA TGTGCCAGCAGCCCGACAGGGACTGGAAACACCATATATTTT. Amino acid sequence: CASSPTGTGNTIYF.

The rearrangement links TRBV4-3 to TRBJ2-7; D is uncertain. The CDR3 covers 17 residues. Germline values: CDR1 LGHNA, CDR2 YSLEER. V lost 4 bases and J 0 bases, leaving 19 bases between the germline ends. The CDR3 spells CASSLGRVGRNSYEQYF. As DNA, the CDR3 is TGCGCCAGCAGCCTAGGAAGAGTGGGCAGAAACTCCTACGAGCAGTACTTC.